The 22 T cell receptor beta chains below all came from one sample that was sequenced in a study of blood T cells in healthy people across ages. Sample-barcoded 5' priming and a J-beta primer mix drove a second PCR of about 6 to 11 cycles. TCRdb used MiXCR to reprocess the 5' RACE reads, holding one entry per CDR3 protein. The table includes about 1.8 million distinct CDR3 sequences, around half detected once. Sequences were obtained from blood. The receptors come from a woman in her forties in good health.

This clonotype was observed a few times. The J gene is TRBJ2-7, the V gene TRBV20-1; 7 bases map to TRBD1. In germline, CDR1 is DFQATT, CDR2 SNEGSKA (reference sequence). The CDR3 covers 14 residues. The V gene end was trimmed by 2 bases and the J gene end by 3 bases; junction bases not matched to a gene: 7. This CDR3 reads CSARPDRELYEQYF. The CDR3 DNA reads TGCAGTGCTAGACCAGACAGGGAACTCTACGAGCAGTACTTC.

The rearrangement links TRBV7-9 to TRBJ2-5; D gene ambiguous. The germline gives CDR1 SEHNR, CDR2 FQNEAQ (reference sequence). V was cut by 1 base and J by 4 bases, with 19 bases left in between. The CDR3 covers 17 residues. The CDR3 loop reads CASSLGQPVRPGETQYF. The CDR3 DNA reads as TGTGCCAGCAGCTTAGGACAACCAGTCCGCCCGGGAGAGACCCAGTACTTC.

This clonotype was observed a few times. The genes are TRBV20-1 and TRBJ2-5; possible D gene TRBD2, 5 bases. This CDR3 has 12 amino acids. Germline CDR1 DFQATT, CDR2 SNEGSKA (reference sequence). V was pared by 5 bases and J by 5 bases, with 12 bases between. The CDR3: CSAASSGETQYF. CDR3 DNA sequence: TGCAGTGCTGCCTCCTCGGGGGAGACCCAGTACTTC.

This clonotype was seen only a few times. CDR3 sequence (DNA): TGTGCCAGCAGCTTAGTCGGGGACAGCACCCAGACCCAGTACTTC. This sequence encodes CASSLVGDSTQTQYF. The rearrangement links TRBV7-9 to TRBJ2-5; 7 positions match TRBD1. Per the germline V gene, CDR1 is SEHNR and CDR2 is FQNEAQ (reference sequence). The CDR3 consists of 15 residues. V lost 1 base, J lost 6 bases, and 8 bases stayed unmatched.

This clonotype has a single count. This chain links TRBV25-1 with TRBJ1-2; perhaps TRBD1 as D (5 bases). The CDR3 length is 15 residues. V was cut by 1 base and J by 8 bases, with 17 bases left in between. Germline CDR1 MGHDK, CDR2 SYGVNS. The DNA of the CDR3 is TGTGCCAGCAGTGAATCTAAGACAGCCCTGGAGGGCTACACCTTC. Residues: CASSESKTALEGYTF.

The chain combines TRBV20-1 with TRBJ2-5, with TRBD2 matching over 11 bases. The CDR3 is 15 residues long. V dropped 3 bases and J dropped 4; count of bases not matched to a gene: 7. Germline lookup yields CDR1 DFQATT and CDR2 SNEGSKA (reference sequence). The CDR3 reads CSASAFSGGVETQYF. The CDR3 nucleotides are TGCAGTGCTAGTGCCTTTAGCGGGGGGGTAGAGACCCAGTACTTC.

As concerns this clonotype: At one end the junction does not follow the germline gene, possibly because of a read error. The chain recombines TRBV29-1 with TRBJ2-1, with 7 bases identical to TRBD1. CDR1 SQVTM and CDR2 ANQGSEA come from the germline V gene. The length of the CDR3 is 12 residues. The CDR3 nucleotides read TGCGGCGTTGGGCGACAGGGCGATGAGCAGTTCTTC. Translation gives CGVGRQGDEQFF.

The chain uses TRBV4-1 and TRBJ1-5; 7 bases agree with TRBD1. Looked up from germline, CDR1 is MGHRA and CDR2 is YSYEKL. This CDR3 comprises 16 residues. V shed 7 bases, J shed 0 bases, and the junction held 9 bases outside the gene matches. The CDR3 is CASNLEGGYSNQPQHF. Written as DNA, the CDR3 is TGCGCCAGCAACCTGGAAGGGGGCTATAGCAATCAGCCCCAGCATTTT.

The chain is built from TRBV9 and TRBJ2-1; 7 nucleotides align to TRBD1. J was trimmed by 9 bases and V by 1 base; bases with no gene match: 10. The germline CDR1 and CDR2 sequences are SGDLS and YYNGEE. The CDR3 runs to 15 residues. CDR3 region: CASSVSNRGLGEQFF. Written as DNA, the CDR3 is TGTGCCAGCAGCGTATCCAACAGGGGCCTAGGTGAGCAGTTCTTC.

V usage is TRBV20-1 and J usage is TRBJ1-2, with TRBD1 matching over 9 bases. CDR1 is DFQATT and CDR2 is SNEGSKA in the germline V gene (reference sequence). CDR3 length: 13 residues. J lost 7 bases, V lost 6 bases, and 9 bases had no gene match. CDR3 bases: TGCAGTGCCCCGACCGGGACAGGGTGTGGCTACACCTTC. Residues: CSAPTGTGCGYTF.

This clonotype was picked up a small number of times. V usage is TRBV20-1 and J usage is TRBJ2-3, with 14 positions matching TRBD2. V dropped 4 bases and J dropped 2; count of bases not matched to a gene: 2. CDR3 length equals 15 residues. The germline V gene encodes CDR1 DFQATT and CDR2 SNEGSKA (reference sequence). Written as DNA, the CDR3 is TGCAGTGCTACGACTAGCGGGGGGGTCACAGATACGCAGTATTTT. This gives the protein CSATTSGGVTDTQYF.

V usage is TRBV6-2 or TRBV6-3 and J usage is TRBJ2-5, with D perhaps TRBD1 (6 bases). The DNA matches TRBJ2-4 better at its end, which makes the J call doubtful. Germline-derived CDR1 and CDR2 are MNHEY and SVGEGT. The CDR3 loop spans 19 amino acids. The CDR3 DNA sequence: TGTGCCAGCAGTTACTCATTAACATCGACAGGTTCGTGGCTAAACATTCAGTACTTC. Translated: CASSYSLTSTGSWLNIQYF.

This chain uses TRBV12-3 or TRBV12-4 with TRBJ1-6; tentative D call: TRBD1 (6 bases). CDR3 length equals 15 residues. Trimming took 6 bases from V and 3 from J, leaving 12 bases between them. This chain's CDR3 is CASRYREFYNSPLHF. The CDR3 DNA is TGTGCCAGCAGATACAGGGAGTTCTATAATTCACCCCTCCACTTT.

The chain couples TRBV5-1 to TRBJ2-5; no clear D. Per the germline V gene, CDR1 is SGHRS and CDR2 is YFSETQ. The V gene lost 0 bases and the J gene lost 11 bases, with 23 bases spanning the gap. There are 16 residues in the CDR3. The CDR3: CASSLVGQSRNNEQYF. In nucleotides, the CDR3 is TGCGCCAGCAGCTTGGTAGGGCAGAGCCGTAACAATGAGCAGTACTTC.

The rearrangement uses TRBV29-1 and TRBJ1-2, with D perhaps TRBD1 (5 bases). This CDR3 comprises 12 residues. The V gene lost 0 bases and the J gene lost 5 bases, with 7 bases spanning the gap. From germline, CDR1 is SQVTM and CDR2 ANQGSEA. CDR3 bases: TGCAGCGTTGAAGATCGGGGGTATGGCTACACCTTC. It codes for CSVEDRGYGYTF.

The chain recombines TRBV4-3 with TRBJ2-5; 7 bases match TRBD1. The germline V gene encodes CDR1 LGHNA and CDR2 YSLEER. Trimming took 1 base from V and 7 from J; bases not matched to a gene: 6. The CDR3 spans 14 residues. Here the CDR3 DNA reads TGCGCCAGCAGCCAAGGGACAGGATATTTGACCCAGTACTTC. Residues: CASSQGTGYLTQYF.

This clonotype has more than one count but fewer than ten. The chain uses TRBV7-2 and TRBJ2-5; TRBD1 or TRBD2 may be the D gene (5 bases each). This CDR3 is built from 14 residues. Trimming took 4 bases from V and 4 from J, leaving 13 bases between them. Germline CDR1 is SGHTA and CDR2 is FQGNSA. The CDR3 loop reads CASSSRWGSETQYF. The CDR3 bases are TGTGCCAGCAGCTCGCGTTGGGGGTCAGAGACCCAGTACTTC.

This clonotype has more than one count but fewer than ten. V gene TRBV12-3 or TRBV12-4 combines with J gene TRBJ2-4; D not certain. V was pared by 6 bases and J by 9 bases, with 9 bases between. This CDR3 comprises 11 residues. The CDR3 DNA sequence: TGTGCCAGCAGCCCTAGGACCATTCAGTACTTC. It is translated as CASSPRTIQYF.

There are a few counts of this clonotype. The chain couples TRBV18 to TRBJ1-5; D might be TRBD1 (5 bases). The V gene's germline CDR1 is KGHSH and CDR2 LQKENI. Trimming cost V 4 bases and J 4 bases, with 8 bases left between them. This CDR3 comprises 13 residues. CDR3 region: CASSRQSNQPQHF. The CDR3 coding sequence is TGTGCCAGCTCACGACAGTCTAATCAGCCCCAGCATTTT.

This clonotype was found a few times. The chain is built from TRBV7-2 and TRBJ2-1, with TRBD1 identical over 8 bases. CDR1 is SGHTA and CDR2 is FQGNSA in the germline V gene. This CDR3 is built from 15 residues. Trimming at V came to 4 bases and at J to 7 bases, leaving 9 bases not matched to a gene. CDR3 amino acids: CASSSNPNRGNEQFF. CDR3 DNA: TGTGCCAGCAGCTCAAATCCCAACAGGGGGAATGAGCAGTTCTTC.

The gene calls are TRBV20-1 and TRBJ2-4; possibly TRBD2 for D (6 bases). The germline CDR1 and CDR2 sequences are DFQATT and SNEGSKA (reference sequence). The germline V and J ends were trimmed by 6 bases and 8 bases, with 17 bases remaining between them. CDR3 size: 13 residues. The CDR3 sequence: CSALARRAHIQYF. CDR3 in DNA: TGCAGTGCCCTTGCCCGGAGGGCCCACATTCAGTACTTC.

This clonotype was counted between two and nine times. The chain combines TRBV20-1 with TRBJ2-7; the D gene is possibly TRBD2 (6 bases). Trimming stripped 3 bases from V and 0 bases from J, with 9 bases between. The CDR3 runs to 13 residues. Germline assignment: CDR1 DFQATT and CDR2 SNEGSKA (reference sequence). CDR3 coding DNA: TGCAGTGCTAGCGGGGGATTCTCCTACGAGCAGTACTTC. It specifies CSASGGFSYEQYF.